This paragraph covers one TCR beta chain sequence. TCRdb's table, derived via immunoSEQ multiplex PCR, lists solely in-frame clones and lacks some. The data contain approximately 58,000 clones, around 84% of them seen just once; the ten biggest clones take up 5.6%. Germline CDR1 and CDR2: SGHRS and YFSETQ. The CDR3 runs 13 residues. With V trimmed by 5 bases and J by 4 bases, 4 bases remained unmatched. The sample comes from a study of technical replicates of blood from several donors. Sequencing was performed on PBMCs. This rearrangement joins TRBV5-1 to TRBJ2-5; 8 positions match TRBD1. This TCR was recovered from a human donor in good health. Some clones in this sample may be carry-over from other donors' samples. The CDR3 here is CASRHRGSETQYF. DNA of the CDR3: TGCGCCAGCAGGCACAGGGGGTCAGAGACCCAGTACTTC.